The 12 T cell receptor beta chains below all came from one sample that was sequenced in a study of T cell responses to AZD1222 COVID-19 vaccine. Only in-frame clones appear in the TCRdb table, and some are missing; sequencing was by immunoSEQ multiplex PCR. The table shows fewer than 150,000 clones, with less than 90% occurring only once. The input for sequencing was peripheral blood, taken on day 0 of AZD1222 vaccination. Source of these receptors: an adult in good health.

The chain recombines TRBV4-2 with TRBJ2-3; 11 positions agree with TRBD2. Looked up from germline, CDR1 is LGHNA and CDR2 is YNFKEQ. The CDR3 runs to 16 residues. With 4 bases clipped from V and 2 bases from J, the junction kept 5 bases outside the gene matches. CDR3 DNA: TGTGCCAGCAGCCTGGGACTAGCGGAGCTCACAGATACGCAGTATTTT. This encodes CASSLGLAELTDTQYF.

J is TRBJ2-1 and V is TRBV30; tentative D call: TRBD1 (5 bases). CDR1 GTSNPN and CDR2 SVGIG come from the germline V gene (reference sequence). Trimming removed 5 bases at V and 1 base at J, with 18 bases between. The CDR3 is made up of 16 amino acids. CDR3 amino acids: CAWSRSRYRSYNEQFF. The CDR3 bases are TGTGCCTGGTCACGATCAAGATACAGGTCCTACAATGAGCAGTTCTTC.

The chain uses TRBV24-1 and TRBJ1-5; D is unclear. Trimming removed 0 bases from V and 3 bases from J, with 8 bases in between. Germline V gene data show CDR1 as KGHDR and CDR2 as SFDVKD. The CDR3 is 15 residues long. CDR3 region: CATSDLQEPNQPQHF. The CDR3 DNA reads as TGTGCCACCAGTGATTTGCAGGAGCCCAATCAGCCCCAGCATTTT.

This chain connects TRBV7-9 to TRBJ1-2; no firm D call. The V gene lost 5 bases and the J gene lost 5 bases, with 12 bases spanning the gap. The germline V gene has CDR1 SEHNR and CDR2 FQNEAQ (reference sequence). The CDR3 has 13 residues. The CDR3 DNA follows: TGTGCCAGCAGCCGACTTAGAGGGTATGGCTACACCTTC. This encodes CASSRLRGYGYTF.

The gene calls are TRBV28 and TRBJ2-7, with a possible D match to TRBD1 (6 bases). The CDR3 extends over 15 amino acids. Trimming removed 7 bases from V and 2 bases from J, with 18 bases in between. Germline loops: CDR1 MDHEN, CDR2 SYDVKM. The DNA for the CDR3 is TGTGCCAGCACCCTCCCCGGGACACTGGCCTACGAGCAGTACTTC. Its translation is CASTLPGTLAYEQYF.

The J gene is TRBJ1-1, the V gene TRBV27; no firm D call. Trimming pared 4 bases from V and 1 base from J, leaving 7 bases between. The CDR3 contains 13 residues. The germline gives CDR1 MNHEY, CDR2 SMNVEV (reference sequence). CDR3: CASSSSRNTEAFF. The CDR3, as DNA: TGTGCCAGCAGTTCCTCTCGGAACACTGAAGCTTTCTTT.

The chain joins TRBV7-2 to TRBJ1-2; TRBD1 aligns across 7 bases. V was pared by 4 bases and J by 6 bases, with 5 bases of the junction left unmatched. CDR1 SGHTA and CDR2 FQGNSA come from the germline V gene. This CDR3 is built from 13 residues. The CDR3 loop reads CASSSGQTDGYTF. DNA of the CDR3: TGTGCCAGCAGCTCGGGACAGACGGATGGCTACACCTTC. Looking up the rest from reference TRBV7-2 and TRBJ1-2 gives the full variable domain: GAGVSQSPSNKVTEKGKDVELRCDPISGHTALYWYRQSLGQGLEFLIYFQGNSAPDKSGLPSDRFSAERTGGSVSTLTIQRTQQEDSAVYLCASSSGQTDGYTFGSGTRLTVV.

This chain links TRBV4-2 with TRBJ1-1; D is possibly TRBD1 (6 bases). CDR1 is LGHNA and CDR2 is YNFKEQ in the germline V gene. The CDR3 has 16 amino acids. The V and J ends lost 1 base and 4 bases respectively, with 16 bases between them. CDR3 protein: CASSQGFGGRGTEAFF. The CDR3 DNA follows: TGTGCCAGCAGCCAAGGGTTCGGGGGGCGGGGCACTGAAGCTTTCTTT.

Comment on this clone: The same CDR3 arises from other DNA sequences in this sample as well. The V and J genes are TRBV19 and TRBJ2-7, with a weak D call TRBD1 (6 bases). V was shortened by 3 bases and J by 0 bases, with 9 bases between the two germline ends. This CDR3 region has 14 residues. CDR1 LNHDA and CDR2 SQIVND come from the germline V gene (reference sequence). CDR3 sequence reads: CASSITGSSYEQYF. Written as DNA, the CDR3 is TGTGCCAGTAGTATTACAGGGAGCTCCTACGAGCAGTACTTC.

In regard to this clone: Within the sample, other DNA sequences also encode this same CDR3. V is TRBV7-2 and J is TRBJ2-1; D could derive from TRBD1 or TRBD2 (5 bases each). The CDR3 is made up of 14 amino acids. Germline V gene data show CDR1 as SGHTA and CDR2 as FQGNSA. V was pared by 4 bases and J by 3 bases, with 10 bases between. The CDR3 here is CASSWGPSYNEQFF. DNA of the CDR3: TGTGCCAGCAGCTGGGGACCCAGCTACAATGAGCAGTTCTTC.

The V and J genes are TRBV11-3 and TRBJ2-7, with D uncertain. Trimming took 2 bases from V and 7 from J, leaving 6 bases between them. Germline assignment: CDR1 SGHNT and CDR2 YENEEA. The CDR3 loop spans 11 amino acids. This CDR3 is CASSLNGEQYF. For the CDR3, the DNA is TGTGCCAGCAGCTTAAATGGGGAGCAGTACTTC.

V usage is TRBV12-5 and J usage is TRBJ2-5; D is tentatively TRBD1 or TRBD2 (5 bases each). V lost 1 base, J lost 5 bases, and 11 bases lay in between. The germline V gene has CDR1 LGHNT and CDR2 FRNRAP. The CDR3 consists of 14 residues. CDR3 nucleotide sequence: TGTGCTAGTGGTTTGGCGAGGGGACGGGAGACCCAGTACTTC. It translates to CASGLARGRETQYF.